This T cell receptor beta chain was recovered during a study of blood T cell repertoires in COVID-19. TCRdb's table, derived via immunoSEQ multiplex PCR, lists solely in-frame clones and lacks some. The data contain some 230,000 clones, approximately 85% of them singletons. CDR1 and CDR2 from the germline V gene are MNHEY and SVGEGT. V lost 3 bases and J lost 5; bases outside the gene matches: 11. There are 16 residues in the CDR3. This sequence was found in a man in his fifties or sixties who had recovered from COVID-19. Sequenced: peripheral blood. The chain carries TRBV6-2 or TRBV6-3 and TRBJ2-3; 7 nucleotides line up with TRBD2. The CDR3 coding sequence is TGTGCCAGCAGTTATGGAAGCGGGGCGGCCGGAGATACGCAGTATTTT. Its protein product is CASSYGSGAAGDTQYF.